The 29 T cell receptor beta chains given below trace back to one sample, sequenced in a study of T cells after yellow fever vaccination. MiXCR, applied by TCRdb to the 5' RACE reads, yields one record per CDR3 protein. The data contain around 160,000 distinct CDR3 sequences, 6.5% to 8.5% of them seen just once; the ten biggest clones take up approximately 2.5%. The source was CD4+ T cells sorted from PBMCs, collected less than 6 days after the first yellow fever vaccination. Source of these receptors: a young man who received the YFV17D yellow fever vaccine.

Remarks on this clonotype: A clone one base away is much larger, so this may be a read error. This chain uses TRBV5-4 with TRBJ2-1; D is possibly TRBD1 or TRBD2 (6 bases each). From germline, CDR1 is SGHNT and CDR2 YYREEE (reference sequence). This CDR3 spans 12 amino acids. The CDR3 DNA sequence: TGTACCAGCAGGAAAGGGGGGAATGAGCAGTTCTTC. It specifies CTSRKGGNEQFF.

In its sample, this clonotype was seen many times. The CDR3 sequence is CATRGGQGQPQHF. As DNA, the CDR3 is TGTGCCACCAGGGGGGGGCAGGGTCAGCCCCAGCATTTT. V and J are TRBV24-1 and TRBJ1-5; TRBD1 is a possible D gene (6 bases). CDR1 is KGHDR and CDR2 is SFDVKD in the germline V gene. V shed 7 bases and J shed 6 bases, with 12 bases lying between them. The CDR3 contains 13 residues.

This clonotype was observed a handful of times. The chain links TRBV11-3 to TRBJ2-3; D gene unclear. V lost 1 base to trimming and J lost 5 bases, with 7 bases between them. The CDR3 is 13 residues long. Germline CDR1 is SGHNT and CDR2 is YENEEA. CDR3 protein: CASSLADGDTQYF. The CDR3 nucleotides read TGTGCCAGCAGCTTAGCTGACGGAGATACGCAGTATTTT. The variable domain in full, with the rest retrieved from reference TRBV11-3 and TRBJ2-3, is EAGVVQSPRYKIIEKKQPVAFWCNPISGHNTLYWYLQNLGQGPELLIRYENEEAVDDSQLPKDRFSAERLKGVDSTLKIQPAELGDSAVYLCASSLADGDTQYFGPGTRLTVL.

V and J are TRBV12-5 and TRBJ2-7, with 15 bases aligning to TRBD2. Germline V gene sequence: CDR1 LGHNT, CDR2 FRNRAP. V dropped 5 bases and J dropped 4; count of bases not matched to a gene: 9. CDR3 size: 17 residues. CDR3 region: CASGATGLAGGRYEQYF. The CDR3 DNA reads TGTGCTAGTGGTGCAACGGGACTAGCGGGGGGACGGTACGAGCAGTACTTC.

The chain is built from TRBV14 and TRBJ2-6, with a possible D match to TRBD1 (5 bases). Between the trimmed V and J ends, which lost 0 bases and 4 bases, there was a span of 13 bases. Per germline, CDR1 SGHDN and CDR2 FVKESK. There are 17 residues in the CDR3. DNA for the CDR3: TGTGCCAGCAGCCAAGATTTATCAGGGAAAGGGGCCAACGTCCTGACTTTC. This codes for CASSQDLSGKGANVLTF.

This clonotype has ten or more counts. The chain has TRBV20-1 and TRBJ2-5; TRBD2 matches at 9 bases. The CDR3 has 14 amino acids. Germline CDR1 and CDR2: DFQATT and SNEGSKA (reference sequence). V dropped 3 bases and J dropped 2; count of bases not matched to a gene: 4. CDR3 amino acids: CSARGLAEQETQYF. CDR3 sequence (DNA): TGCAGTGCTAGGGGACTAGCCGAACAAGAGACCCAGTACTTC.

As to this clonotype: Since a much larger clone is just one base distant, this may be a read error. The chain links TRBV6-5 to TRBJ1-2; D is possibly TRBD1 (6 bases). CDR1 and CDR2 (germline): MNHEY, SVGAGI. Trimming pared 4 bases from V and 6 bases from J, leaving 12 bases between. This CDR3 region has 13 residues. The CDR3 DNA sequence: TGTGCCAGCAGTTTAACAGGGATGGATGGCTACACCTTC. Encoded protein: CASSLTGMDGYTF.

This clonotype appeared a single time. Possible read error: a much larger clone is one base away. The rearrangement joins TRBV6-6 to TRBJ1-5, with unresolved D. CDR3 size: 13 residues. Germline CDR1 reads MNHNY; CDR2 reads SVGAGI (reference sequence). Trimming took 4 bases from V and 12 from J, leaving 16 bases between them. The CDR3 sequence is CASSLGRTDHQHF. Here the CDR3 DNA reads TGTGCCAGCAGTTTGGGCCGAACGGACCACCAGCATTTT.

The sample holds many counts of this clonotype. V is TRBV11-1 and J is TRBJ2-3; D gene ambiguous. Trimming took off 6 bases at V and 2 bases at J, with 6 bases between the two ends. CDR1 is SGHAT and CDR2 is FQDESV in the germline V gene (reference sequence). The CDR3 totals 12 residues. This CDR3 is CASRGFTDTQYF. DNA for the CDR3: TGTGCCAGCAGGGGGTTCACAGATACGCAGTATTTT.

This clonotype was observed a handful of times. The chain uses TRBV11-3 and TRBJ2-1; 8 bases align to TRBD2. The J segment lost 13 bases and the V segment lost 11 bases, leaving 4 bases of the junction unmatched. Per germline, CDR1 SGHNT and CDR2 YENEEA. This CDR3 has 9 amino acids. This CDR3 is CARGGVQFF. The CDR3 DNA is TGTGCCCGGGGGGGGGTACAGTTCTTC.

This clonotype has a count of ten or more. This chain links TRBV7-3 with TRBJ2-2; D remains unclear. The V gene's germline CDR1 is SGHTA and CDR2 FQGTGA. The CDR3 contains 15 residues. Trimming shortened V by 2 bases and J by 0 bases, and 7 bases separated the two germline ends. The CDR3 here is CASSLGPANTGELFF. In DNA, the CDR3 is TGTGCCAGCAGCTTAGGCCCGGCGAACACCGGGGAGCTGTTTTTT.

In its sample, this clonotype was seen a few times. V and J are TRBV20-1 and TRBJ1-1; D may be TRBD1 (5 bases). V lost 0 bases and J 4 bases, leaving 12 bases between the germline ends. There are 14 residues in the CDR3. In germline, CDR1 is DFQATT, CDR2 SNEGSKA (reference sequence). CDR3 DNA: TGCAGTGCTAGAGACAGGGTCTTGCGCACTGAAGCTTTCTTT. Its protein is CSARDRVLRTEAFF.

This chain links TRBV5-1 with TRBJ2-2; no reliable D call. V lost 1 base, J lost 6 bases, and 13 bases lay in between. This CDR3 region has 15 residues. Germline CDR1 and CDR2: SGHRS and YFSETQ. The CDR3 DNA follows: TGCGCCAGCAGCTTGTTCCAAGGTTATTCCGGGGAGCTGTTTTTT. This codes for CASSLFQGYSGELFF.

There are many counts of this clonotype. DNA of the CDR3: TGTGCCAGCAGCTTATCGGTGGATAGGAACACTGAAGCTTTCTTT. Amino acids: CASSLSVDRNTEAFF. The genes are TRBV7-2 and TRBJ1-1; D remains unclear. The CDR3 loop spans 15 amino acids. Germline V gene sequence: CDR1 SGHTA, CDR2 FQGNSA. V was shortened by 2 bases and J by 1 base, with 11 bases between the two germline ends.

This clonotype came up many times. This sequence joins TRBV7-2 and TRBJ2-1; D is uncertain. CDR1 and CDR2 (germline): SGHTA, FQGNSA. This CDR3 comprises 12 residues. Trimming pared 3 bases from V and 16 bases from J, leaving 16 bases between. The CDR3 region has the DNA TGTGCCAGCAGCTTTCAGGAGTCTCCTTTCTTCTTC. This translates into CASSFQESPFFF.

This clonotype was seen ten or more times. V gene TRBV5-5 combines with J gene TRBJ2-1; D remains ambiguous. Germline values: CDR1 SGHKS, CDR2 YYEKEE (reference sequence). Trimming took off 1 base at V and 2 bases at J, with 7 bases between the two ends. The CDR3 length is 14 residues. CDR3 sequence (DNA): TGTGCCAGCAGCTTGTCCCCAGCCTACAATGAGCAGTTCTTC. Residues: CASSLSPAYNEQFF.

This clonotype was seen only a few times. This chain joins TRBV18 and TRBJ2-1; D uncertain. CDR3 size: 13 residues. CDR1 is KGHSH and CDR2 is LQKENI in the germline V gene. Trimming took off 2 bases at V and 5 bases at J, with 7 bases between the two ends. The DNA for the CDR3 is TGTGCCAGCTCACCATACGGCAACAATGAGCAGTTCTTC. This codes for CASSPYGNNEQFF.

There are a few counts of this clonotype. The chain couples TRBV7-9 to TRBJ2-7, with TRBD1 matching over 10 bases. The V segment lost 5 bases and the J segment 5 bases; nucleotides outside the gene matches: 9. In germline, CDR1 is SEHNR, CDR2 FQNEAQ (reference sequence). The CDR3 sequence is 15 residues long. In DNA, the CDR3 is TGTGCCAGCAGCCCAGGGACAGGGGCGCGGGACGAGCAGTACGTC. Encoded protein: CASSPGTGARDEQYV.

This clonotype was recorded many times. The V gene is TRBV9, the J gene TRBJ2-3, with D uncertain. V lost 0 bases and J 2 bases, leaving 10 bases between the germline ends. Germline CDR1 reads SGDLS; CDR2 reads YYNGEE. The CDR3 consists of 15 residues. This chain's CDR3 is CASSVGPDLTDTQYF. The CDR3 nucleotides read TGTGCCAGCAGCGTAGGCCCTGACCTCACAGATACGCAGTATTTT. Drawing the rest from reference TRBV9 and TRBJ2-3, the complete variable domain is DSGVTQTPKHLITATGQRVTLRCSPRSGDLSVYWYQQSLDQGLQFLIQYYNGEERAKGNILERFSAQQFPDLHSELNLSSLELGDSALYFCASSVGPDLTDTQYFGPGTRLTVL.

This clonotype was counted ten times or more. The chain is built from TRBV6-6 and TRBJ2-5, with D hard to call. The CDR3 loop spans 13 amino acids. The V gene lost 7 bases and the J gene lost 2 bases, with 11 bases spanning the gap. Germline lookup yields CDR1 MNHNY and CDR2 SVGAGI (reference sequence). The DNA for the CDR3 is TGTGCCAGCACGAGTCGTTTGCAAGAGACCCAGTACTTC. This encodes CASTSRLQETQYF.

A remark on this clonotype: A much larger clone differs by one base, so this may be a read error. The V and J genes are TRBV12-3 or TRBV12-4 and TRBJ2-5; D is possibly TRBD1 (6 bases). This CDR3 is 13 amino acids long. CDR3 sequence: CASNTGNQEPQYF. For the CDR3, the DNA is TGTGCCAGCAATACAGGGAACCAAGAGCCCCAGTACTTC.

This clonotype was counted only a few times. The chain combines TRBV30 with TRBJ1-1, with D perhaps TRBD1 (5 bases). V was clipped by 3 bases and J by 6 bases, with 14 bases between them. The germline CDR1 and CDR2 sequences are GTSNPN and SVGIG (reference sequence). The CDR3 is 13 amino acids. The CDR3 nucleotides read TGTGCCTGGAGGGGGGATGGAAACGCTGAAGCTTTCTTT. Protein sequence: CAWRGDGNAEAFF.

Worth noting for this clonotype: One base away lies a much larger clone, so this may be a sequencing read error. V and J are TRBV5-6 and TRBJ2-5; 7 positions match TRBD1. Per germline, CDR1 SGHDT and CDR2 YYEEEE. The CDR3 loop spans 14 amino acids. Unmatched junction bases numbered 8, after V lost 4 bases and J lost 5 bases. The CDR3 sequence is CASSMTGLGETQYF. CDR3 in DNA: TGTGCCAGCAGCATGACAGGGCTGGGGGAGACCCAGTACTTC.

This clonotype came up a few times. The chain employs TRBV7-9 and TRBJ1-2; 8 positions agree with TRBD1. The CDR3 is made up of 15 amino acids. The trim removed 5 bases at V and 6 bases at J, leaving 11 bases unmatched. Per germline, CDR1 SEHNR and CDR2 FQNEAQ (reference sequence). CDR3 bases: TGTGCCAGCAGCCTTGGACAGGGAGGGACGCATGGCTACACCTTC. The encoded protein is CASSLGQGGTHGYTF.

On this clonotype: Possible read error: a much larger clone is one base away. The chain carries TRBV7-2 and TRBJ2-3; TRBD2 might be the D (6 bases). Germline V gene lookup returns CDR1 SGHTA and CDR2 FQGNSA. The CDR3 loop spans 12 amino acids. CDR3 residues: CASSRFGGTQCF. The CDR3, as DNA: TGTGCCAGCAGTCGATTCGGGGGTACGCAGTGTTTT. The full variable domain, rest sourced from reference TRBV7-2 and TRBJ2-3, is GAGVSQSPSNKVTEKGKDVELRCDPISGHTALYWYRQSLGQGLEFLIYFQGNSAPDKSGLPSDRFSAERTGGSVSTLTIQRTQQEDSAVYLCASSRFGGTQCFGPGTRLTVL.

This clonotype was observed at least ten times. The chain uses TRBV14 and TRBJ1-1; D gene ambiguous. The ends were cut back, 4 bases at V and 0 bases at J, with 6 bases in the middle. Germline V gives CDR1 SGHDN, CDR2 FVKESK. This CDR3 region has 13 residues. For the CDR3, the DNA is TGTGCCAGCAGCCCCTCAGTGAACACTGAAGCTTTCTTT. The encoded protein is CASSPSVNTEAFF.

This clonotype was found a few times. The rearrangement links TRBV5-1 to TRBJ2-3; TRBD2 aligns across 9 bases. J gave up 9 bases and V 3 bases, and 23 bases lay outside the gene matches. This CDR3 region has 19 residues. Germline CDR1 reads SGHRS; CDR2 reads YFSETQ. The CDR3 is CASSSGSGLKSSGGQTQYF. The CDR3 nucleotides are TGCGCCAGCAGCTCGGGGTCGGGGTTGAAAAGTAGCGGGGGTCAAACGCAGTATTTT.

V usage is TRBV7-2 and J usage is TRBJ2-3; D remains ambiguous. Trimming stripped 5 bases from V and 3 bases from J, with 6 bases between. Germline V gene data show CDR1 as SGHTA and CDR2 as FQGNSA. This CDR3 spans 12 amino acids. The DNA for the CDR3 is TGTGCCAGCAGCCACCGTACAGATACGCAGTATTTT. Amino acids: CASSHRTDTQYF.

The rearrangement links TRBV5-1 to TRBJ1-1; D is ambiguous. CDR3 size: 13 residues. V lost 5 bases to trimming and J lost 4 bases, with 12 bases between them. Germline CDR1 and CDR2: SGHRS and YFSETQ. The CDR3 nucleotides read TGCGCCAGCAGGCCGATGAGAGGCACTGAAGCTTTCTTT. Protein product: CASRPMRGTEAFF. Combining the CDR3 with reference TRBV5-1 and TRBJ1-1 gives the whole variable domain KAGVTQTPRYLIKTRGQQVTLSCSPISGHRSVSWYQQTPGQGLQFLFEYFSETQRNKGNFPGRFSGRQFSNSRSEMNVSTLELGDSALYLCASRPMRGTEAFFGQGTRLTVV.